This TCR beta chain was observed in a study of blood T cell repertoires in COVID-19. The CDR3 is made up of 14 amino acids. V shed 8 bases and J 2 bases; nucleotides not matched to a gene: 4. Germline CDR1 reads SNHLY; CDR2 reads FYNNEI. TCRdb's copy holds only in-frame clones and misses some; the assay was immunoSEQ multiplex PCR. Of around 200,000 clones in the sample, 75% to 85% are singletons; the top ten hold around 1.3%. The V call is TRBV2, the J call TRBJ2-7; 12 bases are a match to TRBD1. The clonotype was recovered from a woman aged 30 to 39 with COVID-19, enrolled during active disease. Sequencing used peripheral blood. CDR3 nucleotides: TGTGCCAGCGTTCGGGACAGGGGGCCCTACGAGCAGTACTTC. Translation gives CASVRDRGPYEQYF.